Presented here are 13 T cell receptor beta chains from one specimen sequenced in a study of metastatic and nonmetastatic thyroid tumors. None of the patients had undergone any treatment ahead of thyroid surgery. TCRdb re-called the PCR reads through MiXCR. The sample has tens of thousands of clones; 13% are singletons. What was sequenced was blood. The receptor set was obtained from a female donor with papillary thyroid cancer or a benign thyroid nodule (not recorded which). Some clones in this sample may be carry-over from other donors' samples.

This clone was counted at least ten times. The chain uses TRBV18 and TRBJ2-7, with 9 nucleotides matching TRBD1. Germline trimming cut 6 bases from V and 6 bases from J; bases unmatched to any gene: 6. CDR3 length: 13 residues. The V gene's germline CDR1 is KGHSH and CDR2 LQKENI. The CDR3 reads CASSPDRGLEQYF. In DNA form, the CDR3 reads TGTGCCAGCTCCCCGGACAGGGGACTCGAGCAGTACTTC.

This clone was counted at least ten times. The chain combines TRBV6-1 with TRBJ2-3, with D possibly being TRBD1 (5 bases). The CDR3 is 14 amino acids. Looked up from germline, CDR1 is MNHNS and CDR2 is SASEGT. Deletions cut 6 bases from V and 9 bases from J, with 19 bases between. Here the CDR3 DNA reads TGTGCCAGCAGCACCCAGGGATCCCCCCAGACGCAGTATTTT. This translates into CASSTQGSPQTQYF.

The table lists this clone with many counts. Being one base from a much bigger clone, this may be a read error. This CDR3 fails to terminate in the conserved phenylalanine or tryptophan, so it likely reflects a read error. Other DNA sequences in the same sample also yield this CDR3. The chain is built from TRBV28 and TRBJ1-2; 9 bases fit TRBD1. The ends lost 5 bases at V and 2 bases at J; junction bases unmatched: 0. The CDR3 runs to 13 residues. The germline V gene has CDR1 MDHEN and CDR2 SYDVKM. CDR3 DNA: TGTGCCAGCAGTGGGACAGGGAACTATGGCTACACCCTC. It is translated as CASSGTGNYGYTL.

This clone was counted ten times or more. One base away lies a much larger clone, so this may be a sequencing read error. This sample includes further DNA sequences coding for the same CDR3. The J gene is TRBJ2-2, the V gene TRBV20-1, with D tentatively TRBD1 (5 bases). V was trimmed by 2 bases and J by 5 bases, leaving 18 bases between them. The CDR3 has 16 residues. CDR1 and CDR2 (germline): DFQATT, SNEGSKA (reference sequence). The CDR3 protein is CSARPGLGWDTGELFF. The DNA of the CDR3 is TGCAGTGCTAGACCAGGGCTGGGGTGGGATACCGGGGAGCTGTTTTTT.

This clone was seen at least ten times. The rearrangement links TRBV25-1 to TRBJ2-7; 12 bases match TRBD2. Trimming cost V 2 bases and J 4 bases; bases outside gene matches: 3. This CDR3 contains 15 residues. CDR1 MGHDK and CDR2 SYGVNS come from the germline V gene. In nucleotides, the CDR3 is TGTGCCAGCAGTGAAGGACTAGCGGGAATTTACGAGCAGTACTTC. Translating gives CASSEGLAGIYEQYF.

This clone came up many times. The rearrangement joins TRBV7-8 to TRBJ2-5, with D possibly matching TRBD2 (5 bases). Between the trimmed V and J ends, which lost 1 base and 3 bases, there was a span of 9 bases. Germline V lookup: CDR1 SGHVS, CDR2 FQNEAQ. This CDR3 is built from 14 residues. CDR3 protein: CASSLGWREETQYF. The DNA of the CDR3 is TGTGCCAGCAGCTTAGGATGGCGGGAAGAGACCCAGTACTTC.

This clone was counted many times. The chain joins TRBV12-3 or TRBV12-4 to TRBJ1-4; 7 positions agree with TRBD1. CDR3 size: 14 residues. Trimming took 6 bases from V and 7 from J; bases not matched to a gene: 8. The CDR3 DNA sequence: TGTGCCAGCAGGGGGGGAGGGGGCGGTGAAAAACTGTTTTTT. It encodes CASRGGGGGEKLFF.

This clone was counted a few times. It may be a read error: a sequence one base away is much more abundant. The sample carries other DNA sequences with the same CDR3. The chain employs TRBV14 and TRBJ1-4; a weak D match, TRBD1 (5 bases). Germline CDR1 SGHDN, CDR2 FVKESK. CDR3 length: 17 residues. CDR3 loop: CASSQDDVGTFNEKLFF. The CDR3 nucleotides are TGTGCCAGCAGCCAAGACGATGTCGGGACTTTTAATGAAAAACTGTTCTTT.

A remark on this clone: A much larger clone differs from this one at a single base, so this may be a read error. The same CDR3 also results from other DNA sequences found in this sample. The rearrangement uses TRBV10-3 and TRBJ2-4; weak D call: TRBD1 (5 bases). The CDR3 extends over 14 amino acids. Looked up from germline, CDR1 is ENHRY and CDR2 is SYGVKD. This chain's CDR3 is CAISLGFRDDIQYF. Here the CDR3 DNA reads TGTGCCATCAGCCTTGGCTTCAGGGATGACATCCAGTACTTC.

This clone was seen repeatedly, ten times or more. A much larger clone is a single base away; this may be a read error. The sample carries other DNA sequences with the same CDR3. CDR3 loop: CASSHRDVNEKLFF. The CDR3, as DNA: TGTGCCAGCAGTCATCGGGACGTAAACGAAAAACTGTTTTTT. This rearrangement joins TRBV6-2 or TRBV6-3 to TRBJ1-4, with TRBD1 as a possible D gene (5 bases). The CDR3 is 14 amino acids. Trimming left V 5 bases short and J 8 bases short, with 15 bases between. The germline V gene encodes CDR1 MNHEY and CDR2 SVGEGT.

This clone was seen ten or more times. This chain connects TRBV11-1 to TRBJ2-3; TRBD2 aligns across 13 bases. This CDR3 has 17 residues. Germline V gene sequence: CDR1 SGHAT, CDR2 FQDESV (reference sequence). J gave up 5 bases and V 5 bases, and 10 bases lay outside the gene matches. The chain's CDR3 is CASSPTSGRAGEDTQYF. CDR3 in DNA: TGTGCCAGCAGCCCCACTAGCGGGAGGGCCGGGGAAGATACGCAGTATTTT.

The sample holds many counts of this clone. The chain has TRBV19 and TRBJ2-6; D ambiguous. The germline gives CDR1 LNHDA, CDR2 SQIVND (reference sequence). This CDR3 is built from 14 residues. Between the trimmed V and J ends, which lost 6 bases and 0 bases, there was a span of 6 bases. CDR3 sequence (DNA): TGTGCCAGTAGCGGCATCTCTGGGGCCAACGTCCTGACTTTC. Its protein is CASSGISGANVLTF.

This clone was seen repeatedly, ten times or more. The chain is built from TRBV12-3 or TRBV12-4 and TRBJ1-2, with D unresolved. The CDR3 covers 15 residues. The V end lost 5 bases, the J end lost 1 base, and 14 bases lay between the germline ends. The CDR3 nucleotides are TGTGCCAGCAGTCCCGAGGAATTTAATAACTATGGCTACACCTTC. Translation gives CASSPEEFNNYGYTF.